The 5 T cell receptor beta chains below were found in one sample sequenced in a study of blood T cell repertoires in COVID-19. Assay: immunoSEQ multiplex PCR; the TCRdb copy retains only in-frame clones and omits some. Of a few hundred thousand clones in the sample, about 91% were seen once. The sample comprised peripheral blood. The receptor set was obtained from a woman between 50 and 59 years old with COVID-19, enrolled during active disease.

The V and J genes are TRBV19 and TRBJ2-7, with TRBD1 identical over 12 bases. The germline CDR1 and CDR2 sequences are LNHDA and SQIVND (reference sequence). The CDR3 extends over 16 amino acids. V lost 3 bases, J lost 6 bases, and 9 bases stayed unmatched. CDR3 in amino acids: CASSIGGQGAMSEQYF. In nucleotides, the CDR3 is TGTGCCAGTAGTATCGGGGGACAGGGGGCTATGAGCGAGCAGTACTTC.

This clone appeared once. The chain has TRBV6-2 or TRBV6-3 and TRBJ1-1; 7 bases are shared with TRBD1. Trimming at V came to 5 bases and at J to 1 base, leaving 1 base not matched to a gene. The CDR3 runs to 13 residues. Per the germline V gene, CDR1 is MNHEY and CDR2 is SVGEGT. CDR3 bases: TGTGCCAGCAGTCCAGGGGGGAACACTGAAGCTTTCTTT. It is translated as CASSPGGNTEAFF.

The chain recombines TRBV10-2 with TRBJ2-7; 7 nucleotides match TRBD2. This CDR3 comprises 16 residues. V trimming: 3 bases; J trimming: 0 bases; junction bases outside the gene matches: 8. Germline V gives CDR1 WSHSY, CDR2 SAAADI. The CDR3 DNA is TGCGCCAGCAGTGACTTTGGGCGGGGGAGCTCCTACGAGCAGTACTTC. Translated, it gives CASSDFGRGSSYEQYF.

CDR3 bases: TGTGCCAGCAGCGTACGCAGGGAGGTAATCCGCGACACTGAAGCTTTCTTT. Its translation: CASSVRREVIRDTEAFF. V gene TRBV9 combines with J gene TRBJ1-1; D possibly corresponds to TRBD1 (5 bases). Germline values: CDR1 SGDLS, CDR2 YYNGEE. This CDR3 contains 17 residues. The ends were cut back, 1 base at V and 3 bases at J, with 19 bases in the middle.

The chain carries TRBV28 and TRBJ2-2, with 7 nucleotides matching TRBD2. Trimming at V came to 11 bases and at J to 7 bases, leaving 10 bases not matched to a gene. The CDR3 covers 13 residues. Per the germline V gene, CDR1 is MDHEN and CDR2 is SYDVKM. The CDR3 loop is CALGGMAGGELFF. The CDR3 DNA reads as TGTGCCTTGGGGGGGATGGCCGGCGGGGAGCTGTTTTTT.